Below, 25 T cell receptor beta chains from the same sample are listed, as sequenced in a study of cytomegalovirus exposure and HLA in healthy donors. This PCR relied on a set of 60 Vbeta primers and 13 Jbeta primers. Sequencing was performed with immunoSEQ multiplex PCR; in TCRdb, only in-frame clones are kept and a portion is missing. The data hold 150,000 to 200,000 clones, with about four fifths observed a single time. The source material was PBMCs. All receptors derive from a female donor in good health and CMV-seronegative.

V gene TRBV27 combines with J gene TRBJ1-2, with 8 positions matching TRBD1. CDR3 length: 16 residues. In germline, CDR1 is MNHEY, CDR2 SMNVEV (reference sequence). The ends lost 1 base at V and 8 bases at J; junction bases unmatched: 12. DNA for the CDR3: TGTGCCAGCAGTTTATTGGCACAGGGGGTCTTCTACGGCTACACCTTC. This sequence encodes CASSLLAQGVFYGYTF.

The V and J genes are TRBV9 and TRBJ2-2; maybe TRBD1 (6 bases). Trimming left V 8 bases short and J 1 base short, with 9 bases between. Germline V CDR1 and CDR2: SGDLS, YYNGEE. The CDR3 is made up of 13 amino acids. This chain's CDR3 is CASNRVNTGELFF. For the CDR3, the DNA is TGTGCCAGTAACAGGGTGAACACCGGGGAGCTGTTTTTT. Together with reference TRBV9 and TRBJ2-2, the CDR3 gives the full variable domain: DSGVTQTPKHLITATGQRVTLRCSPRSGDLSVYWYQQSLDQGLQFLIQYYNGEERAKGNILERFSAQQFPDLHSELNLSSLELGDSALYFCASNRVNTGELFFGEGSRLTVL.

The chain couples TRBV19 to TRBJ1-5; possible D gene TRBD1, 5 bases. CDR1 is LNHDA and CDR2 is SQIVND in the germline V gene (reference sequence). Between the trimmed V and J ends, which lost 6 bases and 5 bases, there was a span of 17 bases. The CDR3 has 15 amino acids. DNA for the CDR3: TGTGCCAGTAGGCGGGAGGGGATGTGGGATCAGCCCCAGCATTTT. Its protein is CASRREGMWDQPQHF.

This clone occurred once. The J gene is TRBJ1-5, the V gene TRBV19, with a tentative D call TRBD1 (5 bases). From germline, CDR1 is LNHDA and CDR2 SQIVND (reference sequence). The CDR3 spans 17 residues. V lost 3 bases, J lost 0 bases, and 15 bases lay in between. CDR3 sequence (DNA): TGTGCCAGTAGTATTGAGGAAGGGGATTATAGCAATCAGCCCCAGCATTTT. Its protein product is CASSIEEGDYSNQPQHF.

V gene TRBV6-1 combines with J gene TRBJ2-3; TRBD1 might be the D (6 bases). Germline V gene data show CDR1 as MNHNS and CDR2 as SASEGT. Trimming took off 11 bases at V and 4 bases at J, with 22 bases between the two ends. The CDR3 is 15 amino acids. The CDR3 loop reads CAAGTGSGVPDTQYF. The CDR3 DNA reads as TGTGCCGCTGGAACAGGGTCAGGGGTCCCAGATACGCAGTATTTT.

V gene TRBV19 combines with J gene TRBJ2-3; D is undetermined. CDR3 length: 12 residues. Trimming left V 5 bases short and J 8 bases short, with 11 bases between. The V gene's germline CDR1 is LNHDA and CDR2 SQIVND (reference sequence). This chain's CDR3 is CASSPPIGTQYF. The CDR3 DNA reads TGTGCCAGTAGTCCTCCTATCGGTACGCAGTATTTT.

The chain is built from TRBV6-6 and TRBJ2-7, with a weak D call TRBD1 (6 bases). Looked up from germline, CDR1 is MNHNY and CDR2 is SVGAGI (reference sequence). The length of the CDR3 is 14 residues. Trimming stripped 0 bases from V and 1 base from J, with 7 bases between. This CDR3 reads CASSYSGASYEQYF. Here the CDR3 DNA reads TGTGCCAGCAGTTACTCGGGGGCATCCTACGAGCAGTACTTC.

With respect to this clone: Germline and junction disagree at one end, which may indicate a read error. This chain connects TRBV7-9 to TRBJ2-7; TRBD1 agrees at 9 bases. Per the germline V gene, CDR1 is SEHNR and CDR2 is FQNEAQ (reference sequence). CDR3 length equals 15 residues. CDR3 bases: TGTTCCAGCAGCTTATGGGGACAGGGTTTTTACGAGCAGTACTTC. It codes for CSSSLWGQGFYEQYF.

The chain is built from TRBV2 and TRBJ1-1, with 10 nucleotides matching TRBD1. The V segment lost 2 bases and the J segment 5 bases; nucleotides outside the gene matches: 11. Germline CDR1 SNHLY, CDR2 FYNNEI. The CDR3 runs to 17 residues. CDR3 sequence (DNA): TGTGCCAGCAGTGAACGGGACAGGGGAGTCCTGTGGACTGAAGCTTTCTTT. Translated: CASSERDRGVLWTEAFF. Supplemented by reference TRBV2 and TRBJ1-1, the full variable domain reads EPEVTQTPSHQVTQMGQEVILRCVPISNHLYFYWYRQILGQKVEFLVSFYNNEISEKSEIFDDQFSVERPDGSNFTLKIRSTKLEDSAMYFCASSERDRGVLWTEAFFGQGTRLTVV.

This rearrangement joins TRBV7-2 to TRBJ2-4, with TRBD2 as a possible D gene (5 bases). CDR1 and CDR2 (germline): SGHTA, FQGNSA. Trimming stripped 1 base from V and 2 bases from J, with 6 bases between. CDR3 size: 14 residues. CDR3 loop: CASSLGGSKNIQYF. CDR3 in DNA: TGTGCCAGCAGCTTAGGAGGGTCCAAAAACATTCAGTACTTC.

The rearrangement links TRBV6-5 to TRBJ2-1, with TRBD2 identical over 7 bases. With 7 bases clipped from V and 7 bases from J, the junction kept 13 bases outside the gene matches. This CDR3 region has 15 residues. Germline V gene lookup returns CDR1 MNHEY and CDR2 SVGAGI. For the CDR3, the DNA is TGTGCCAGCAACCCCCTGGGCGGGAGAGGGAATGAGCAGTTCTTC. As protein: CASNPLGGRGNEQFF.

The gene calls are TRBV5-1 and TRBJ2-3; D is unresolved. Per germline, CDR1 SGHRS and CDR2 YFSETQ. CDR3 length: 14 amino acids. V lost 4 bases and J 0 bases, leaving 9 bases between the germline ends. This CDR3 is CASSPGGSTDTQYF. The DNA for the CDR3 is TGCGCCAGCAGCCCCGGTGGTAGCACAGATACGCAGTATTTT.

The rearrangement joins TRBV6-5 to TRBJ1-1; 9 bases are a match to TRBD1. Losses at the gene ends were 5 bases for V and 7 bases for J; bases not matched to a gene: 5. The CDR3 is made up of 13 amino acids. Germline assignment: CDR1 MNHEY and CDR2 SVGAGI. The CDR3 here is CASSDRQGVEAFF. The CDR3 DNA is TGTGCCAGCAGTGATCGACAGGGGGTTGAAGCTTTCTTT.

V is TRBV9 and J is TRBJ2-1; 7 positions agree with TRBD2. The CDR3 covers 15 residues. J gave up 6 bases and V 0 bases, and 6 bases lay outside the gene matches. Looked up from germline, CDR1 is SGDLS and CDR2 is YYNGEE. The CDR3 DNA is TGTGCCAGCAGCGTAGCCGGGACTATGGGCAATGAGCAGTTCTTC. Its protein is CASSVAGTMGNEQFF.

This chain connects TRBV7-8 to TRBJ2-5, with 7 nucleotides matching TRBD1. This CDR3 comprises 17 residues. Losses at the gene ends were 3 bases for V and 3 bases for J; bases not matched to a gene: 13. Per the germline V gene, CDR1 is SGHVS and CDR2 is FQNEAQ. The CDR3 region is CASSLGLGGTVKETQYF. CDR3 nucleotides: TGTGCCAGCAGCTTGGGGCTAGGTGGGACAGTTAAAGAGACCCAGTACTTC.

V and J are TRBV14 and TRBJ1-1, with TRBD1 identical over 7 bases. Germline CDR1 SGHDN, CDR2 FVKESK. This CDR3 is built from 14 residues. V trimming: 5 bases; J trimming: 3 bases; junction bases outside the gene matches: 6. In DNA form, the CDR3 reads TGTGCCAGCAGCGCGACAGGGCTTGACACTGAAGCTTTCTTT. Encoded protein: CASSATGLDTEAFF. The full variable domain, completed using reference TRBV14 and TRBJ1-1, is EAGVTQFPSHSVIEKGQTVTLRCDPISGHDNLYWYRRVMGKEIKFLLHFVKESKQDESGMPNNRFLAERTGGTYSTLKVQPAELEDSGVYFCASSATGLDTEAFFGQGTRLTVV.

V and J are TRBV5-1 and TRBJ2-5, with 10 positions matching TRBD2. Per germline, CDR1 SGHRS and CDR2 YFSETQ. Trimming removed 5 bases from V and 2 bases from J; junction bases left unmatched: 9. The CDR3 contains 16 residues. For the CDR3, the DNA is TGCGCCAGCAGTTTACCCGGGACTAGCGCTCAAGAGACCCAGTACTTC. It is translated as CASSLPGTSAQETQYF.

The J gene is TRBJ2-1, the V gene TRBV5-6; 15 nucleotides align to TRBD2. CDR1 and CDR2 (germline): SGHDT, YYEEEE. There are 13 residues in the CDR3. Trimming took 4 bases from V and 12 from J; bases not matched to a gene: 2. The DNA of the CDR3 is TGTGCCAGCAGCCCGGGACTAGCGGGGGGGCAGTTCTTC. Translating it yields CASSPGLAGGQFF.

V and J are TRBV6-5 and TRBJ2-4; tentative D call: TRBD1 (6 bases). The germline gives CDR1 MNHEY, CDR2 SVGAGI. V was pared by 6 bases and J by 7 bases, with 19 bases between. CDR3 length: 15 amino acids. CDR3 nucleotides: TGTGCCAGCAGCCCAACTCAGGGGAGTAGGAACATTCAGTACTTC. Translating gives CASSPTQGSRNIQYF.

Comments on this clone: The junction differs from germline at one of its ends, possibly a read error. The rearrangement links TRBV7-2 to TRBJ2-1, with 9 bases that match TRBD2. CDR1 and CDR2 from the germline V gene are SGHTA and FQGNSA. The CDR3 length is 15 residues. The CDR3 protein is CASRLAGVTYNEQFF. The CDR3 DNA reads TGTGCCAGCAGATTAGCGGGAGTTACCTACAATGAGCAGTTCTTC.

The chain is built from TRBV27 and TRBJ2-3; 7 bases map to TRBD1. With 6 bases clipped from V and 4 bases from J, the junction kept 7 bases outside the gene matches. CDR1 and CDR2 (germline): MNHEY, SMNVEV (reference sequence). The CDR3 length is 14 residues. CDR3: CASSPPGGADTQYF. In DNA form, the CDR3 reads TGTGCCAGCAGCCCCCCAGGGGGTGCAGATACGCAGTATTTT.

The V and J genes are TRBV4-3 and TRBJ1-2, with 10 bases fitting TRBD1. The CDR3 is 14 amino acids. Germline CDR1 is LGHNA and CDR2 is YSLEER. V shed 0 bases and J 7 bases; nucleotides not matched to a gene: 2. Here the CDR3 DNA reads TGCGCCAGCAGCCAAGATGGACAGGGGGGTGGCTACACCTTC. Translating gives CASSQDGQGGGYTF.

The chain has TRBV19 and TRBJ1-1, with D hard to call. The V end was cut by 4 bases, the J end by 4 bases, with 10 bases between. Germline V lookup: CDR1 LNHDA, CDR2 SQIVND (reference sequence). This CDR3 is built from 13 residues. CDR3 in DNA: TGTGCCAGTAGTACTGTCTCGGGCACTGAAGCTTTCTTT. Translation gives CASSTVSGTEAFF.

This clone was counted a few times. The chain links TRBV7-6 to TRBJ1-1; 7 positions agree with TRBD1. CDR1 SGHVS and CDR2 FNYEAQ come from the germline V gene. This CDR3 region has 17 residues. Germline trimming cut 1 base from V and 4 bases from J; bases unmatched to any gene: 12. CDR3 coding DNA: TGTGCCAGCAGCTTAGGGACAGGAAGGGATTTGGGCACTGAAGCTTTCTTT. Translated: CASSLGTGRDLGTEAFF.

V is TRBV7-9 and J is TRBJ2-2; D might be TRBD1 (6 bases). Looked up from germline, CDR1 is SEHNR and CDR2 is FQNEAQ (reference sequence). CDR3 size: 15 residues. V lost 1 base, J lost 3 bases, and 9 bases lay in between. CDR3 bases: TGTGCCAGCAGCTTAGGTCAGGGGCACACCGGGGAGCTGTTTTTT. Translated: CASSLGQGHTGELFF.